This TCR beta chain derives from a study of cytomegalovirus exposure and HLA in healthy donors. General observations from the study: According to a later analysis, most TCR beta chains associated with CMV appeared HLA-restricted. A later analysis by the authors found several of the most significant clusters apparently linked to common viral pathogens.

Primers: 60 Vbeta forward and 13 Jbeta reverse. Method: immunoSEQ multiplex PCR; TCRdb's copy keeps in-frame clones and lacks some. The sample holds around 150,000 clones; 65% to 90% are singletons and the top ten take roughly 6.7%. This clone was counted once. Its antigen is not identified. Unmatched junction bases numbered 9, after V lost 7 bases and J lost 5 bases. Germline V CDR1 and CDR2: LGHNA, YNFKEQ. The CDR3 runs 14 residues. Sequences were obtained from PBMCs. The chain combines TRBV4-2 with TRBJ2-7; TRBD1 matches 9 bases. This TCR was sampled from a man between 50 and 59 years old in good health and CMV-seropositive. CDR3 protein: CASITGTGRHEQYV. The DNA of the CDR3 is TGTGCCAGCATCACCGGGACAGGGAGGCACGAGCAGTACGTC.